This T cell receptor (beta chain) was sequenced during a study of blood T cell repertoires in COVID-19. Study-wide background: The United States, Italy and Spain were the sources of the acute and convalescent COVID-19 samples. T cells, B-cell-depleted T cells, or PBMCs provided the cDNA or gDNA that served as material.

Germline CDR1 is SNHLY and CDR2 is FYNNEI. Trimming stripped 3 bases from V and 4 bases from J, with 7 bases between. This CDR3 is 13 amino acids long. Enrollment of patients from Seattle took place during active infection, with longitudinal follow-up. The authors' processing: Nucleated cell number was recorded as an estimate derived from reference gene primer amplification. This table comes from immunoSEQ multiplex PCR, and its TCRdb copy is limited to in-frame clones, with some not included. That table furnishes V, J and clone size, whereas the DNA furnished D and trimming. The sample lists about 270,000 clones; roughly nine tenths were seen once.

The source is a woman in her twenties or thirties with COVID-19, enrolled during active disease. Sequenced input: peripheral blood. The genes are TRBV2 and TRBJ1-5; D ambiguous. The CDR3 nucleotides are TGTGCCAGCAGTGATCCGGGAAATCAGCCCCAGCATTTT. Its translation is CASSDPGNQPQHF.